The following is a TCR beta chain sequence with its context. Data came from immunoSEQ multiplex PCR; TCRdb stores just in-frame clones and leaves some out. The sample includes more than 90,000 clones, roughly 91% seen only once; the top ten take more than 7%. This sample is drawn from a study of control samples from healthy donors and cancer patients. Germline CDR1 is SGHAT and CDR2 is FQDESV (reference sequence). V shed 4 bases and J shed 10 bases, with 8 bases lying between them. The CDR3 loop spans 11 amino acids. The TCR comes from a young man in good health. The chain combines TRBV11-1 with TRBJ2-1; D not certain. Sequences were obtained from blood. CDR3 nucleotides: TGTGCCAGCAGCTCCCCTGGGGAGCAGTTCTTC. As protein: CASSSPGEQFF.